This T cell receptor beta chain was recorded in a study of T cell changes during pregnancy in multiple sclerosis (dated by TCRdb to the late 2010s). Regarding the complete study: In women with multiple sclerosis, the researchers looked at how the T cell repertoire shifted as pregnancy progressed.

Including the terminal cysteine and phenylalanine, the CDR3 comprises 15 residues. Of the read, only the CDR3 DNA is kept; its 45 bases are in frame from base 1. Relative to germline, V is 7 bases shorter and J is 6 bases shorter, with 22 bases between their ends. CDR1 and CDR2 (MDHEN, SYDVKM) derive from the germline V gene. The library was generated by the immunoSEQ multiplex PCR assay. TCRdb's version of the immuneACCESS table is confined to in-frame rearrangements and falls short of the full clone set. An unresolved V gene accounts for under half of the shortfall where checked; the remainder is of unknown origin. The sample data list approximately 65,000 clones, and about 96% of these were observed just once. 2% to 2.5% of the sample is held by the ten biggest clonotypes. As regards this clone: Its recognized antigen is unknown. Base qualities are missing; no much larger clone stands one base away.

The sample consisted of CD8+ T cells from peripheral blood mononuclear cells, taken after pregnancy. Recombination joined TRBV28 with TRBJ2-7; no D segment can be confidently identified. The receptor was derived from a female donor with multiple sclerosis, enrolled in a pregnancy study. The CDR3 protein: CASTSASWAPSEQYF. The DNA is TGTGCCAGCACCTCGGCCTCATGGGCCCCCAGCGAGCAGTACTTC.